This T cell receptor beta chain was captured by sequencing in a study of T cell repertoires in cytomegalovirus infection. Looking at the study overall: Indications came from public TCR beta signatures; they pointed to CMV infection and to a matching HLA type. Overall study findings and caveats: CMV carriers with the relevant HLA were identified by cumulative public TCR beta family frequency. The response measured ex vivo was dominated by TCR beta clonotypes (HLA-C-restricted and CMV-specific).

Notes on this clonotype: Its antigen is unidentified.

The CDR3 runs to 14 residues. Germline loops: CDR1 SGHRS, CDR2 YFSETQ. Trimming shortened V by 7 bases and J by 6 bases, and 18 bases separated the two germline ends. MiXCR, applied by TCRdb to the reads, yields one record per CDR3 protein. This sample yields tens of thousands of distinct CDR3 sequences, of which 20% to 25% are seen a single time; about a fifth belongs to the top ten. This clonotype was sampled from a human donor in good health (CMV status not recorded). Some clones in this sample may be carry-over from other donors' samples. Sequenced sample: PBMCs, sequenced either directly or after in vitro stimulation (not recorded which). The chain uses TRBV5-1 and TRBJ2-3; weak D call: TRBD2 (7 bases). CDR3 protein: CASAVGGAADTQYF. In DNA, the CDR3 is TGCGCCAGCGCCGTAGGGGGGGCCGCGGATACGCAGTATTTT. The full variable domain, rest sourced from reference TRBV5-1 and TRBJ2-3, is KAGVTQTPRYLIKTRGQQVTLSCSPISGHRSVSWYQQTPGQGLQFLFEYFSETQRNKGNFPGRFSGRQFSNSRSEMNVSTLELGDSALYLCASAVGGAADTQYFGPGTRLTVL.